This TCR beta chain was profiled in a study of blood T cell repertoires in COVID-19. Data came from immunoSEQ multiplex PCR; TCRdb stores just in-frame clones and leaves some out. Here the sample spans roughly 340,000 clones, around 87% being singletons. Germline V gives CDR1 SNHLY, CDR2 FYNNEI. The V gene lost 7 bases and the J gene lost 4 bases, with 13 bases spanning the gap. This CDR3 has 13 amino acids. The sample taken for sequencing was peripheral blood. The chain has TRBV2 and TRBJ1-2, with D possibly matching TRBD1 (5 bases). The sequence was obtained from a woman aged 45-60 years with COVID-19, enrolled during active disease. CDR3 nucleotide sequence: TGTGCCAGCACACAGGCGCTCCTCTATGGCTACACCTTC. It translates to CASTQALLYGYTF. Full variable domain (remainder filled in from reference TRBV2 and TRBJ1-2): EPEVTQTPSHQVTQMGQEVILRCVPISNHLYFYWYRQILGQKVEFLVSFYNNEISEKSEIFDDQFSVERPDGSNFTLKIRSTKLEDSAMYFCASTQALLYGYTFGSGTRLTVV.